This T cell receptor (beta chain) was profiled in a study of shared clonotypes between healthy human individuals. Deep-level assay runs were performed. Using immunoSEQ multiplex PCR, the repertoire was profiled, and TCRdb retains in-frame clones only, with some absent. The sample holds 450,000 to 500,000 clones, about 79% seen once. Within Nashville, Tennessee resided all donors, each a Caucasian adult. V lost 6 bases, J lost 3 bases, and 5 bases stayed unmatched. The CDR3 spans 14 residues. CDR1 and CDR2 (germline): MDHEN, SYDVKM. Sequenced: PBMCs. This chain links TRBV28 with TRBJ1-5, with 7 nucleotides matching TRBD1. The sequence came from a middle-aged woman in good health. Some clones in this sample may be carry-over from other donors' samples. As DNA, the CDR3 is TGTGCCAGCAGACCCGGACAGGACAATCAGCCCCAGCATTTT. This encodes CASRPGQDNQPQHF.